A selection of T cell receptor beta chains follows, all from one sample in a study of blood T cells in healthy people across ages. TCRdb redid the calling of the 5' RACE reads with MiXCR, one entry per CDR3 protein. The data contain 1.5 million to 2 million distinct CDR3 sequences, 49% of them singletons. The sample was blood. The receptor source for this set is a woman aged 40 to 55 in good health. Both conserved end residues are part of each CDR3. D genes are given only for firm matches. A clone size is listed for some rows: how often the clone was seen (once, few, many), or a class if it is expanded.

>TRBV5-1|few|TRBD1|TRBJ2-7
CASSLALDRGRGEQYF
TGCGCCAGCAGCTTGGCCTTGGACAGGGGGCGCGGAGAGCAGTACTTC
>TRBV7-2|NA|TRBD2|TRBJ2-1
CASSIRPGGGGQFF
TGTGCCAGCAGCATCCGCCCCGGGGGGGGTGGGCAGTTCTTC
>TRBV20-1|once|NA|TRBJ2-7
CSASLRRGVAYEQYF
TGCAGTGCTAGCTTGCGGAGGGGGGTGGCCTACGAGCAGTACTTC
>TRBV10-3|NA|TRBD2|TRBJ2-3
CAIGERSSGGLTDTQYF
TGTGCCATCGGTGAGCGGTCTAGCGGGGGGTTGACAGATACGCAGTATTTT
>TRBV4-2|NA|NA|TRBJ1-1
CASSQSSDVNTEAFF
TGTGCCAGCAGCCAAAGCTCGGACGTGAACACTGAAGCTTTCTTT
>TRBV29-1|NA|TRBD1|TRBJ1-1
CSVQDRDRGFPITEAFF
TGCAGCGTCCAGGACCGGGACAGGGGGTTTCCTATCACTGAAGCTTTCTTT
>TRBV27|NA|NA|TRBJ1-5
CASLRDYRPQHF
TGTGCCAGCCTCCGAGATTATCGGCCCCAGCATTTT
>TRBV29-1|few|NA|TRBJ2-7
CSVGALAEQYF
TGCAGCGTTGGGGCCCTAGCTGAGCAGTACTTC
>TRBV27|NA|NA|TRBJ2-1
CASRTLALNEQFF
TGTGCCAGCAGGACTTTAGCTTTAAATGAGCAGTTCTTC
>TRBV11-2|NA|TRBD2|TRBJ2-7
CASSRGLADNEQYF
TGTGCCAGCAGCCGCGGACTAGCGGACAATGAGCAGTACTTC
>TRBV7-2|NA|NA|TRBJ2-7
CASSLGATSYNEQYF
TGTGCCAGCAGCTTAGGAGCGACGTCCTACAATGAGCAGTACTTC
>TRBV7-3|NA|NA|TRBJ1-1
CASSDPGEMNTEAFF
TGTGCCAGCAGCGACCCAGGGGAAATGAACACTGAAGCTTTCTTT
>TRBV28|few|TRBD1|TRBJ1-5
CASMDQGGNQPQHF
TGTGCCAGCATGGATCAGGGGGGCAATCAGCCCCAGCATTTT
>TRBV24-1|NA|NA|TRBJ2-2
CATSDLRQANTGELFF
TGTGCCACCAGTGATTTGCGGCAGGCGAACACCGGGGAGCTGTTTTTT
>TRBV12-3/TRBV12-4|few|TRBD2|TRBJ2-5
CASSLRLAGGSTQETQYF
TGTGCCAGCAGTTTAAGGCTAGCGGGGGGCAGTACTCAAGAGACCCAGTACTTC
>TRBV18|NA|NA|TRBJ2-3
CASSQQPRRTDTQYF
TGTGCCAGCTCACAACAGCCGAGGCGCACAGATACGCAGTATTTT
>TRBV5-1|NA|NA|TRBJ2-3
CATSEGSPSTDTQYF
TGCGCCACCTCAGAGGGCTCCCCTAGCACAGATACGCAGTATTTT
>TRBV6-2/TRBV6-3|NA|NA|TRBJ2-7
CASSLRRVLNEQYF
TGTGCCAGCAGCCTAAGGAGGGTTTTAAACGAGCAGTACTTC
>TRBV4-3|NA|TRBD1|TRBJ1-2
CASSQVPNPQGPYGYTF
TGCGCCAGCAGCCAAGTGCCCAATCCACAGGGGCCCTATGGCTACACCTTC
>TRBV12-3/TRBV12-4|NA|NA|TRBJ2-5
CASRPGLEAETQYF
TGTGCCAGCCGGCCGGGGCTAGAGGCAGAGACCCAGTACTTC
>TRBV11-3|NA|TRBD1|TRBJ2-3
CASSLDHQGAGTDTQYF
TGTGCCAGCAGCTTAGATCATCAGGGGGCAGGCACAGATACGCAGTATTTT
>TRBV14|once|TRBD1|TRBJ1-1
CASSQDRILGQANTEAFF
TGTGCCAGCAGCCAAGATAGGATCCTCGGACAGGCCAACACTGAAGCTTTCTTT
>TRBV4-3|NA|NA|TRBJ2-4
CASSQDWKGLAKNIQYF
TGCGCCAGCAGCCAAGATTGGAAGGGGCTAGCTAAAAACATTCAGTACTTC
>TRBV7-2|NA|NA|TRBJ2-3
CASSLRLPTDTQYF
TGTGCCAGCAGCTTACGACTCCCCACAGATACGCAGTATTTT
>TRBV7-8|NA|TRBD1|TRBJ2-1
CASSLATGNAFF
TGTGCCAGCAGCTTAGCGACAGGGAACGCGTTCTTC